This T cell receptor (beta chain) was documented in a study of regulatory T cells in long-lasting Graves disease. Whole-study findings and limits: Newly diagnosed disease favored TRBV20-1 and TRBJ2-1 over persistent disease.

The CDR3 sequence is 16 residues long. The V end lost 3 bases, the J end lost 1 base, and 16 bases lay between the germline ends. CDR1 and CDR2 (germline): SGHKS, YYEKEE (reference sequence). Both iRepertoire HTBI primers and Arm-PCR of CDR3 regions were used to build the TCR beta libraries. As originally analysed: Among the samples, 60 to 65 TRBV and about 15 TRBJ segments were identified. A single record per CDR3 protein comes from TCRdb applying MiXCR to the multiplex PCR reads. The V and J calls follow TCRdb's processing rather than the paper's. The sample gives a few hundred thousand distinct CDR3 sequences, 20% to 25% of which show up once; around 14% is in the top ten. The time point: newly diagnosed GD, antithyroid drugs for less than 3 months. RNA isolated from PBMCs was used to make the TCR library. Criteria from the American Thyroid Association guidelines were applied to diagnose Graves' disease.

This clonotype has a count of ten or more. Its antigen is undetermined. This sequence originates from a female donor with Graves disease. The rearrangement joins TRBV5-5 to TRBJ1-1; no clear D. Specimen: peripheral blood mononuclear cells (PBMCs), collected at new diagnosis, from a patient treated with antithyroid drugs. The CDR3 here is CASSSTPLTGNTEAFF. For the CDR3, the DNA is TGTGCCAGCAGCTCGACCCCCCTGACGGGGAACACTGAAGCTTTCTTT.